These T cell receptor beta chains were read from a single sample in a study of blood T cell repertoires in COVID-19. Here immunoSEQ multiplex PCR was the method, and the copy in TCRdb shows in-frame clones only, minus some. The sample lists approximately 280,000 clones; roughly 89% were seen once. The sequenced material came from PBMCs or T cells enriched from blood (not recorded which). Receptor source: a woman aged 18-30 years with acute COVID-19. CDR3s leave out the opening cysteine and the closing phenylalanine or tryptophan.

v_gene: TRBV7-9; CDR3aa: ASTPGGETQY
v_gene: TRBV12-3/TRBV12-4; CDR3aa: ASRYISSGGYT
v_gene: TRBV19; CDR3aa: ASSVTAGANSPLH
v_gene: TRBV28; CDR3aa: ASSTSGGSPYEQY
v_gene: TRBV5-6; CDR3aa: ASSFGARTGETQY
v_gene: TRBV7-8; CDR3aa: ASSLPGTGVDTQY
v_gene: TRBV29-1; CDR3aa: SVDGTSGHNEQF
v_gene: TRBV5-1; CDR3aa: ASSLEEQGASGANVLT
v_gene: TRBV7-2; CDR3aa: ASSLETGREQY
v_gene: TRBV5-1; CDR3aa: ASSIGQGASRETQY
v_gene: TRBV7-9; CDR3aa: ASSLLGGGNTEAF
v_gene: TRBV5-4; CDR3aa: ASSRLAGVRETQY
v_gene: TRBV9; CDR3aa: ASSAGQSNQPQH
v_gene: TRBV30; CDR3aa: AWRETGEQY
v_gene: TRBV2; CDR3aa: ASKVVIGTERNVSGNTIY
v_gene: TRBV19; CDR3aa: ASSISNIQY
v_gene: TRBV5-6; CDR3aa: ASSLALGGTDTQY
v_gene: TRBV6-4; CDR3aa: ASSKDRAETQY
v_gene: TRBV6-5; CDR3aa: ATTRLAGNYEQY
v_gene: TRBV4-3; CDR3aa: ASSQDLTGDTQY
v_gene: TRBV5-5; CDR3aa: ASSPLGSNTGELF
v_gene: TRBV7-8; CDR3aa: ASSFETGTEAF
v_gene: TRBV3-1/TRBV3-2; CDR3aa: ASSPKTGMGVSTEAF
v_gene: TRBV11-2; CDR3aa: ASSFLSEANYGYT
v_gene: TRBV2; CDR3aa: ASSESTGVIQPQH
v_gene: TRBV7-8; CDR3aa: ASTNAGTSGYEQY
v_gene: TRBV4-2; CDR3aa: ASSQVYEGPPLH
v_gene: TRBV2; CDR3aa: ASKRSAGGNEQY
v_gene: TRBV7-2; CDR3aa: ASTKGLARNEQF
v_gene: TRBV28; CDR3aa: ASQRPRETQY
v_gene: TRBV7-9; CDR3aa: ASSLEGQINIQY
v_gene: TRBV27; CDR3aa: ASSYGLAAYNEQF
v_gene: TRBV6-4; CDR3aa: ASRPGTGSRNEQF
v_gene: TRBV28; CDR3aa: ASSFLGQGSYNEQF
v_gene: TRBV27; CDR3aa: ASSERGPNNEQF
v_gene: TRBV21-1; CDR3aa: ASSKWETSGRSRLMFLVDNEQF
v_gene: TRBV27; CDR3aa: ASSLLRSTDTQY
v_gene: TRBV28; CDR3aa: ASSLIVGGYEQY
v_gene: TRBV9; CDR3aa: ASSVGRAGATDTQY
v_gene: TRBV9; CDR3aa: ASSPWKGNNEKLF
v_gene: TRBV4-1; CDR3aa: ASSQGQGAGSYEQY
v_gene: TRBV5-4; CDR3aa: ASSLEGQGHFKQY
v_gene: TRBV4-1; CDR3aa: ASSQVGVTNEKLF
v_gene: TRBV5-3; CDR3aa: ARSPGGCEGQPQH
v_gene: TRBV12-3/TRBV12-4; CDR3aa: ASSPNLNTEAF
v_gene: TRBV4-1; CDR3aa: ASSPTAGLKETQY
v_gene: TRBV6-5; CDR3aa: ASRRQGLRDNEQF
v_gene: TRBV19; CDR3aa: ASKIRGQGDYNEQF
v_gene: TRBV9; CDR3aa: ASSETGVGSPLH
v_gene: TRBV7-2; CDR3aa: ASSLEGLPQDTQY
v_gene: TRBV4-2; CDR3aa: ASSHGLAGGPTYNEQF
v_gene: TRBV28; CDR3aa: ASREPWGRQTQY
v_gene: TRBV29-1; CDR3aa: SVEVGGLPDTQY
v_gene: TRBV28; CDR3aa: ASRPPGKRMNTEAF
v_gene: TRBV6-8; CDR3aa: ASYPGTGGYLVYNEQF